This T cell receptor beta chain was observed in a study of OX40 agonist ivuxolimab in advanced cancers. A note on the overall study: Ivuxolimab was an agonistic, fully human IgG2 monoclonal antibody directed against OX40 (CD134), a costimulatory receptor. Intravenous ivuxolimab was administered to patients every 2 weeks at six dose levels: 0.01, 0.1, 0.3, 1.5, 3 and 10 mg/kg. Among the roughly 50 dose-escalation patients, around 19 had hepatocellular carcinoma, roughly 15 melanoma, 9 renal cell carcinoma and 9 head and neck cancer. The dose-escalation cohort was roughly 87% male with a mean age of about 54 years, ranging from about 23 to 85. Patients were allowed to have had prior anti-PD-1, anti-PD-L1 or anti-CTLA-4 therapy, and approximately 40% of the dose-escalation patients had been treated with checkpoint inhibitors. Partial responses occurred in three dose-escalation patients, of whom one had hepatocellular carcinoma and two had cutaneous melanoma. The purpose of peripheral TCRbeta sequencing was to test whether ivuxolimab changed TCR sequence diversity and led to clonal T-cell expansion. The paper reports the monotherapy dose-escalation portion (N of about 51 patients) of the phase I ivuxolimab trial. The investigation overall reported the following: Low levels of normalized T-cell clonal expansion were also seen in some nonresponding patients. In the 0.1-3.0 mg/kg groups, partial responders had among the lowest normalized peripheral clonal expansion, particularly in CD8+ T cells. At doses from 0.1 to 3.0 mg/kg, clonal expansion was seen in both CD4+ and CD8+ blood T cells between baseline and week 6. After ivuxolimab, more expanded clones were found on average in CD8+ T cells than in CD4+ T cells. The antigen specificity of the peripheral T cells that underwent clonal expansion was not determined.

Comment on this clone: Its antigen has not been determined. Within one base of it there is no much larger clone, and no base qualities were kept.

Unmatched junction bases come to 7, with V trimmed by 0 bases and J by 4 bases. CDR1 and CDR2 were assigned from the germline V gene as SGHDN and FVKESK. Including the terminal cysteine and phenylalanine, the CDR3 comprises 17 residues. Just CDR3 DNA is preserved here, 51 bases in frame from base 1. The trial excluded patients who had a history of autoimmune disease or who were on systemic immunosuppression. In every dose cohort, peripheral blood was drawn for TCR sequencing at baseline, cycle 4 day 1, and cycle 7 day 1. Samples came from an open-label, multicenter, first-in-human phase I dose-escalation trial of ivuxolimab. The trial enrolled adults with locally advanced or metastatic head and neck squamous cell, hepatocellular, melanoma or renal cell carcinoma. Before TCR sequencing, CD4+ T cells and CD8+ T cells were sorted from peripheral blood as separate populations. For sequencing of the TCRbeta CDR3 region, genomic DNA was extracted from the sorted cells. TCRbeta CDR3 regions were sequenced using the immunoSEQ Assay. Here the immuneACCESS table is served through TCRdb, limited to in-frame sequences with V and J called. Missing clones are a known gap in these copies; in checked studies unresolved V genes cover under half, and the rest lacks a known reason. In all, the sample holds tens of thousands of clones, and approximately 80% of those were seen once. Of the sample, 20% to 25% is held by the ten largest clones.

The chain was built from TRBV14 and TRBJ2-1; 9 middle bases align to TRBD2. Sequenced here: CD4+ or CD8+ T cells sorted from blood, sampled in a trial of the OX40 agonist ivuxolimab. The TCR comes from an adult with an advanced solid tumor such as melanoma, head and neck, liver or kidney cancer. The nucleotide sequence reads as follows: TGTGCCAGCAGCCAAGATCGCTCTAGCGGGATATACAATGAGCAGTTCTTC. This sequence encodes CASSQDRSSGIYNEQFF.